Listed here are 15 T cell receptor beta chains from one sample, sequenced in a study of shared clonotypes between healthy human individuals (dated by TCRdb to 2020 to 2022). Library preparation was by the immunoSEQ multiplex PCR assay. TCRdb's version of the immuneACCESS table is confined to in-frame rearrangements and falls short of the full clone set. An unresolved V gene accounts for under half of the shortfall where checked; the remainder is of unknown origin. In this sample the table shows some 2,100,000 clones, more than 85% of which occur a single time. The ten largest clones add up to 1.7% of the sample. CD8 naive samples were CD45RO-negative cells positively selected for CCR7, giving a CD45RA+CCR7+ population that excluded TemRA cells. The sequencing sample was made of naive CD8+ T cells from PBMCs. The cell subset or site tag for this specimen amounts to: CD45RA+CCR7+. The receptors were sampled from a man younger than 35 in good health. Some clones in this sample may be carry-over from other donors' samples.

This clone was seen once. The chain uses TRBV19 and TRBJ2-1; TRBD2 might be the D (6 bases). Germline CDR1 is LNHDA and CDR2 is SQIVND (reference sequence). Between the trimmed V and J ends, which lost 7 bases and 1 base, there was a span of 14 bases. The CDR3 runs 15 residues. CDR3 sequence (DNA): TGTGCCAGTACTATTCTTGCGGGATCCTACAATGAGCAGTTCTTC. It is translated as CASTILAGSYNEQFF.

The rearrangement joins TRBV5-4 to TRBJ1-2; 7 bases are a match to TRBD1. J gave up 4 bases and V 6 bases, and 18 bases lay outside the gene matches. The CDR3 contains 17 residues. CDR1 and CDR2 from the germline V gene are SGHNT and YYREEE (reference sequence). The CDR3 spells CASTEEGTVPIPYGYTF. For the CDR3, the DNA is TGTGCCAGCACCGAAGAGGGGACAGTCCCCATTCCCTATGGCTACACCTTC. The complete variable domain, with remaining parts taken from reference TRBV5-4 and TRBJ1-2, reads ETGVTQSPTHLIKTRGQQVTLRCSSQSGHNTVSWYQQALGQGPQFIFQYYREEENGRGNFPPRFSGLQFPNYSSELNVNALELDDSALYLCASTEEGTVPIPYGYTFGSGTRLTVV.

Concerning this clone: The sample has other DNA sequences that encode this CDR3 too. The chain employs TRBV7-3 and TRBJ2-1; 9 nucleotides align to TRBD2. CDR3 length: 15 residues. Germline V gene data show CDR1 as SGHTA and CDR2 as FQGTGA. Trimming took 2 bases from V and 1 from J; bases not matched to a gene: 0. CDR3 protein: CASSLLAGSYNEQFF. The DNA of the CDR3 is TGTGCCAGCAGCTTACTAGCGGGATCCTACAATGAGCAGTTCTTC.

The V gene is TRBV9, the J gene TRBJ2-5, with unresolved D. This CDR3 region has 15 residues. Trimming cost V 4 bases and J 7 bases, with 20 bases left between them. Germline CDR1 SGDLS, CDR2 YYNGEE. The CDR3 protein is CASSPPPGTLMTQYF. The CDR3 DNA follows: TGTGCCAGCAGCCCACCCCCCGGAACGCTTATGACCCAGTACTTC. Drawing the rest from reference TRBV9 and TRBJ2-5, the complete variable domain is DSGVTQTPKHLITATGQRVTLRCSPRSGDLSVYWYQQSLDQGLQFLIQYYNGEERAKGNILERFSAQQFPDLHSELNLSSLELGDSALYFCASSPPPGTLMTQYFGPGTRLLVL.

The sample holds one count of this clone. This chain connects TRBV5-6 to TRBJ1-6, with 10 bases matching TRBD1. V was pared by 3 bases and J by 6 bases, with 6 bases of the junction left unmatched. This CDR3 contains 16 residues. Germline CDR1 is SGHDT and CDR2 is YYEEEE. CDR3 bases: TGTGCCAGCAGCTCCCGGGACAGGGGAGCTAATTCACCCCTCCACTTT. This encodes CASSSRDRGANSPLHF.

This clone was observed once. This rearrangement joins TRBV6-4 to TRBJ2-6, with D maybe TRBD1 (5 bases). Germline loops: CDR1 MRHNA, CDR2 SNTAGT. The CDR3 is 15 amino acids. Trimming left V 6 bases short and J 1 base short, with 10 bases between. CDR3 loop: CASSPGISGANVLTF. CDR3 in DNA: TGTGCCAGCAGCCCAGGGATTTCTGGGGCCAACGTCCTGACTTTC.

The chain links TRBV28 to TRBJ2-7; D ambiguous. The CDR3 runs to 14 residues. Trimming removed 9 bases from V and 2 bases from J, with 17 bases in between. From germline, CDR1 is MDHEN and CDR2 SYDVKM. CDR3 residues: CASIRHSLTYEQYF. The CDR3 coding sequence is TGTGCCAGTATAAGGCACAGCTTGACCTACGAGCAGTACTTC.

V is TRBV11-2 and J is TRBJ1-1; D gene uncertain. The CDR3 is 18 residues long. The germline CDR1 and CDR2 sequences are SGHAT and FQNNGV. V was pared by 1 base and J by 1 base, with 19 bases between. For the CDR3, the DNA is TGTGCCAGCAGCTTAGGTACTCTAAAGGCGATCAAGAACACTGAAGCTTTCTTT. This translates into CASSLGTLKAIKNTEAFF.

V is TRBV11-2 and J is TRBJ2-1, with 12 bases that match TRBD2. V lost 1 base to trimming and J lost 9 bases; unmatched junction nucleotides: 16. This CDR3 comprises 19 residues. The germline V gene encodes CDR1 SGHAT and CDR2 FQNNGV. CDR3 residues: CASSLGLAGGPEAFVEQFF. CDR3 sequence (DNA): TGTGCCAGCAGCTTAGGGCTAGCGGGAGGGCCAGAGGCATTTGTTGAGCAGTTCTTC.

The genes are TRBV4-3 and TRBJ2-5; the D is unclear. The germline gives CDR1 LGHNA, CDR2 YSLEER. Trimming pared 4 bases from V and 2 bases from J, leaving 8 bases between. This CDR3 spans 13 amino acids. DNA of the CDR3: TGCGCCAGCAGCCTTCGGATACAAGAGACCCAGTACTTC. It translates to CASSLRIQETQYF.

This chain links TRBV27 with TRBJ2-3; 12 positions match TRBD2. Per germline, CDR1 MNHEY and CDR2 SMNVEV (reference sequence). V dropped 0 bases and J dropped 4; count of bases not matched to a gene: 11. This CDR3 has 19 residues. CDR3 sequence: CASSLSRTSGAGPPDTQYF. DNA of the CDR3: TGTGCCAGCAGTTTATCGCGGACTAGCGGGGCTGGGCCCCCAGATACGCAGTATTTT.

The V gene is TRBV28, the J gene TRBJ2-7, with D possibly being TRBD1 (6 bases). This CDR3 is built from 15 residues. V gave up 3 bases and J gave up 0 bases, with 12 bases separating them. Germline lookup yields CDR1 MDHEN and CDR2 SYDVKM. CDR3 sequence: CASSFKGHSSYEQYF. The CDR3 DNA follows: TGTGCCAGCAGTTTCAAGGGACATAGCTCCTACGAGCAGTACTTC. Complete variable domain (other parts from reference TRBV28 and TRBJ2-7): DVKVTQSSRYLVKRTGEKVFLECVQDMDHENMFWYRQDPGLGLRLIYFSYDVKMKEKGDIPEGYSVSREKKERFSLILESASTNQTSMYLCASSFKGHSSYEQYFGPGTRLTVT.

The DNA of the CDR3 is TGCAGCGTAAGACAGGGCTCTGGGGCCAACGTCCTGACTTTC. It specifies CSVRQGSGANVLTF. This sequence joins TRBV29-1 and TRBJ2-6; 7 bases agree with TRBD1. The CDR3 is 14 residues long. CDR1 is SQVTM, CDR2 ANQGSEA, per germline. V lost 6 bases and J lost 0; bases outside the gene matches: 2. Full variable domain (outside the CDR3, taken from reference TRBV29-1 and TRBJ2-6): SAVISQKPSRDICQRGTSLTIQCQVDSQVTMMFWYRQQPGQSLTLIATANQGSEATYESGFVIDKFPISRPNLTFSTLTVSNMSPEDSSIYLCSVRQGSGANVLTFGAGSRLTVL.

Notes on this clone: Within the sample, other DNA sequences also encode this same CDR3. The chain links TRBV27 to TRBJ1-2; D remains unclear. The length of the CDR3 is 14 residues. Germline assignment: CDR1 MNHEY and CDR2 SMNVEV (reference sequence). The V end lost 3 bases, the J end lost 0 bases, and 8 bases lay between the germline ends. The CDR3 loop reads CASSLVGSNYGYTF. The CDR3 region has the DNA TGTGCCAGCAGTTTGGTCGGCTCTAACTATGGCTACACCTTC.

The chain combines TRBV27 with TRBJ2-7; no clear D gene. This CDR3 contains 12 residues. The germline CDR1 and CDR2 sequences are MNHEY and SMNVEV (reference sequence). The V end was cut by 5 bases, the J end by 7 bases, with 12 bases between. CDR3 residues: CASSARFGEQYF. The CDR3 nucleotides are TGTGCCAGCAGTGCCCGGTTTGGGGAGCAGTACTTC.